This T cell receptor beta chain was observed in a study of CD8 T cells in Susac syndrome. Study details: There were roughly six sequenced Susac syndrome patients with active disease and under ten in remission.

RNA in amounts of about 0.5 to 1 ug was reverse transcribed with random hexamers. Across 54 Vbeta and 13 Jbeta, TCR beta CDR3 was amplified with immunoSEQ multiplex PCR. TCRdb passed the immunoSEQ multiplex PCR reads through MiXCR, listing each CDR3 protein once. Among around 69,000 distinct CDR3 sequences, approximately 95% were seen once, and the ten largest hold 0.35% to 0.5%. The sequenced target, TCR beta, came from blood CD8+ and CD4+ T cells. A remark on this clonotype: Its antigen is not identified.

Study-wide results and caveats: In total CD8+ repertoires, about 17 Susac-specific public clones were detected, and CD8+ TEMRA repertoires contained five.

Trimming pared 3 bases from V and 7 bases from J, leaving 6 bases between. CDR1 and CDR2 (germline): LNHDA, SQIVND (reference sequence). The CDR3 runs 11 residues. The sample comprised CD8+ T cells from PBMCs. The chain links TRBV19 to TRBJ1-1; TRBD1 might be the D (5 bases). The TCR was taken from a human donor with Susac syndrome. CDR3 coding DNA: TGTGCCAGTAGTATCGGGGGTGAAGCTTTCTTT. This sequence encodes CASSIGGEAFF.